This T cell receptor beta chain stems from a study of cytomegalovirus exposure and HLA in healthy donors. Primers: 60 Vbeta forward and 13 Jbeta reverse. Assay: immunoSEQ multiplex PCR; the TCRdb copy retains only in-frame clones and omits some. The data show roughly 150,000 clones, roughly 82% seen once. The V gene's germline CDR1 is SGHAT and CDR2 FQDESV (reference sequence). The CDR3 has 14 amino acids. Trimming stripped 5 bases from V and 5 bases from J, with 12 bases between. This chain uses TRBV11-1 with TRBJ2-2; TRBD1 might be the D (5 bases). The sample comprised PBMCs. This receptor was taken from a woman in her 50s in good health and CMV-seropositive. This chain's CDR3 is CASSPDDRTGELFF. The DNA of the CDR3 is TGTGCCAGCAGCCCCGATGACAGAACCGGGGAGCTGTTTTTT.